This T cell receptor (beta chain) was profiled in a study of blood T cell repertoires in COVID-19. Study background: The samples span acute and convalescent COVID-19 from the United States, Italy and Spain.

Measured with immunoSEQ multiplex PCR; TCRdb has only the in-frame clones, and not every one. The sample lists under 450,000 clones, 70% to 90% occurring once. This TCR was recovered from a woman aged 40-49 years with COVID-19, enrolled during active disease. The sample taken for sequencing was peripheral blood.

The CDR3 region is CASSETGAHEQFF. The CDR3 DNA is TGTGCCAGCAGTGAGACAGGGGCCCATGAGCAGTTCTTC. This chain joins TRBV6-6 and TRBJ2-1, with TRBD1 matching 8 bases. J lost 8 bases, V lost 5 bases, and 5 bases had no gene match. Germline lookup yields CDR1 MNHNY and CDR2 SVGAGI (reference sequence). The CDR3 length is 13 residues.